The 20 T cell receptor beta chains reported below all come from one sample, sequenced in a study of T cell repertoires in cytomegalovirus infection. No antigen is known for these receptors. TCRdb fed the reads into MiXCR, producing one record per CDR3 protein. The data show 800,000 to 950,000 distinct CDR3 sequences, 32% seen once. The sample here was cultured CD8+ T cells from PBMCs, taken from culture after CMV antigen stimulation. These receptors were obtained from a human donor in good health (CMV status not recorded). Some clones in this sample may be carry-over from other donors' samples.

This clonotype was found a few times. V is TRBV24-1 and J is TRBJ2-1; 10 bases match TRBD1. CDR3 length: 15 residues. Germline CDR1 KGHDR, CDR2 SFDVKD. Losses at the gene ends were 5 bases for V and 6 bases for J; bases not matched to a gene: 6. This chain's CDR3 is CATSAGTGALNEQFF. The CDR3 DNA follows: TGTGCCACCAGTGCAGGGACAGGGGCCCTCAATGAGCAGTTCTTC.

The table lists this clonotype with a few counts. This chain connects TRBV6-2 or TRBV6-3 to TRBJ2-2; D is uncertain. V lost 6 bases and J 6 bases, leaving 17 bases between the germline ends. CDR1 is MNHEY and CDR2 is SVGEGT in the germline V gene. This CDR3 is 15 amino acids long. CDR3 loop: CASSDMGMLPGELFF. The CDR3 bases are TGTGCCAGCAGCGATATGGGGATGTTGCCCGGGGAGCTGTTTTTT.

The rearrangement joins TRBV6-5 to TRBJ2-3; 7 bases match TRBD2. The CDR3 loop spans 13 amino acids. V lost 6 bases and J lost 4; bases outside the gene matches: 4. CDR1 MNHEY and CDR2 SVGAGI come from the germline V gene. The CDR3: CASRAGVPDTQYF. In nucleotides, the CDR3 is TGTGCCAGCAGGGCGGGGGTCCCAGATACGCAGTATTTT.

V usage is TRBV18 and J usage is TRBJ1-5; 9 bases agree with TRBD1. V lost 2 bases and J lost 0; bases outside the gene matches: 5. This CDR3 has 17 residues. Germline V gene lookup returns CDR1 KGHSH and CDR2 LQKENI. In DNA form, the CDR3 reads TGTGCCAGCTCACCATACGGGACAGGGTTTAGCAATCAGCCCCAGCATTTT. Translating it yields CASSPYGTGFSNQPQHF.

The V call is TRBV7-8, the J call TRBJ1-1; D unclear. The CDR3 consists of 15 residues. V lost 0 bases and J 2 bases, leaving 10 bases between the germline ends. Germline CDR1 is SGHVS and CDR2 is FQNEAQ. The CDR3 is CASSLAHFKNTEAFF. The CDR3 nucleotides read TGTGCCAGCAGCTTAGCGCATTTTAAAAACACTGAAGCTTTCTTT.

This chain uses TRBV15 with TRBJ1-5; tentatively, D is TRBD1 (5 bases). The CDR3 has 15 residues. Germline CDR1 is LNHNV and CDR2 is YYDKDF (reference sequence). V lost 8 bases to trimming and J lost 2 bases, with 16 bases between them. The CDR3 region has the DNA TGTGCCACCGGAAAAGGTGGGACGGGCAATCAGCCCCAGCATTTT. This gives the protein CATGKGGTGNQPQHF.

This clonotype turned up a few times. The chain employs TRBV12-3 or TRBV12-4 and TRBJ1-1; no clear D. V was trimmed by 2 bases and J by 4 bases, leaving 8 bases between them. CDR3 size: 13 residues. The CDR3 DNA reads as TGTGCCAGCAGTTTAAGTTTTCGCACTGAAGCTTTCTTT. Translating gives CASSLSFRTEAFF.

CDR3 protein: CASSPRGGRADTQYF. The CDR3 DNA is TGTGCCAGCAGCCCGCGGGGGGGCCGCGCAGATACGCAGTATTTT. The chain is built from TRBV7-9 and TRBJ2-3; 9 positions agree with TRBD2. V lost 5 bases, J lost 4 bases, and 7 bases stayed unmatched. Germline CDR1 and CDR2: SEHNR and FQNEAQ (reference sequence). The CDR3 has 15 amino acids.

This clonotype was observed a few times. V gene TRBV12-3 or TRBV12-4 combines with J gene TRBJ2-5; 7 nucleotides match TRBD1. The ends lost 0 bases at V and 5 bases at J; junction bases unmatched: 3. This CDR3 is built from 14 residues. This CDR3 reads CASSLAGQSETQYF. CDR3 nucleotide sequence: TGTGCCAGCAGTTTAGCGGGACAGTCGGAGACCCAGTACTTC.

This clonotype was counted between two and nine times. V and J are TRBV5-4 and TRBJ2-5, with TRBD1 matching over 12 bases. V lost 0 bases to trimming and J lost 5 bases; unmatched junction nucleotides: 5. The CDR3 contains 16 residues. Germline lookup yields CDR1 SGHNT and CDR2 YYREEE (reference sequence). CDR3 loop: CASSLVGQGARETQYF. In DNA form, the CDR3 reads TGTGCCAGCAGCTTGGTGGGACAGGGGGCGCGTGAGACCCAGTACTTC.

The CDR3 here is CASSFIRAPGEMNTEAFF. The CDR3 DNA reads TGTGCCAGCAGCTTTATCCGGGCTCCGGGCGAGATGAACACTGAAGCTTTCTTT. The J gene is TRBJ1-1, the V gene TRBV12-3 or TRBV12-4; D ambiguous. The CDR3 is 18 residues long. The V end lost 6 bases, the J end lost 0 bases, and 23 bases lay between the germline ends.

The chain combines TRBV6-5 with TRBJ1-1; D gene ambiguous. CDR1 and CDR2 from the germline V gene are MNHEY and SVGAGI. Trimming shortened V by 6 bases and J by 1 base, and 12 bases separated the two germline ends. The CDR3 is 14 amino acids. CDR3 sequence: CASSYGAANTEAFF. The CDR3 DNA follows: TGTGCCAGCAGCTACGGAGCAGCGAACACTGAAGCTTTCTTT.

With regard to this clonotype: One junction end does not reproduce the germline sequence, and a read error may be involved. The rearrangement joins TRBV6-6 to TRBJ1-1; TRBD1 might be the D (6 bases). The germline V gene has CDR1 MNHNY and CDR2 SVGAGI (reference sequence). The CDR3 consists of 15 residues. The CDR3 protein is CASSYTTGHNNEAFF. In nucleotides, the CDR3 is TGTGCCAGCAGTTACACGACGGGACATAACAATGAAGCTTTCTTT.

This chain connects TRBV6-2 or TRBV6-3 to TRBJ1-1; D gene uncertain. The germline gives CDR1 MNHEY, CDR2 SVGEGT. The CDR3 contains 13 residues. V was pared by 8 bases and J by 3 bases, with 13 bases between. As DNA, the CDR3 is TGTGCCAGCTCCGAGGTGGACTACACTGAAGCTTTCTTT. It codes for CASSEVDYTEAFF.

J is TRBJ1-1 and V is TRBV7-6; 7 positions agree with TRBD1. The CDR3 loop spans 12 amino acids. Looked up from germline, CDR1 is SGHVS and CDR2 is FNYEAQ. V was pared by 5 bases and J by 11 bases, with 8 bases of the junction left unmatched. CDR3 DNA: TGTGCCAGCAGCCCCGACAGGGTGAGGGCTTTCTTT. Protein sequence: CASSPDRVRAFF.

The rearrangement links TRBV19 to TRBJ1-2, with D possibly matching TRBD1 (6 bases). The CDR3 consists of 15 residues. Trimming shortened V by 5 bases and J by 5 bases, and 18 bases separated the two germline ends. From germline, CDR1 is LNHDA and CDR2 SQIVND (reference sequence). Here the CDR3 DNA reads TGTGCCAGTAGTCACAAAATTGGGGACAAATATGGCTACACCTTC. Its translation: CASSHKIGDKYGYTF.

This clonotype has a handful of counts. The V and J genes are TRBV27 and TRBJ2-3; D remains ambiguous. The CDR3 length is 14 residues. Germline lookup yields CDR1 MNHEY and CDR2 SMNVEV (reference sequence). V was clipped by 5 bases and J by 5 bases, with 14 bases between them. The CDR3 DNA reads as TGTGCCAGCAGTACCCCTGACCCGGAAGATACGCAGTATTTT. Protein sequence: CASSTPDPEDTQYF.

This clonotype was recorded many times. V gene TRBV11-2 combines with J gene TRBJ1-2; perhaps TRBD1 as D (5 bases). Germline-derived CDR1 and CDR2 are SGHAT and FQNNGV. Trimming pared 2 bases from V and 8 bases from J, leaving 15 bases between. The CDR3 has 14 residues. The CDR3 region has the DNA TGTGCCAGCAGCTTAAATAGGGGCGCGGGGGGCTACACCTTC. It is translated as CASSLNRGAGGYTF.

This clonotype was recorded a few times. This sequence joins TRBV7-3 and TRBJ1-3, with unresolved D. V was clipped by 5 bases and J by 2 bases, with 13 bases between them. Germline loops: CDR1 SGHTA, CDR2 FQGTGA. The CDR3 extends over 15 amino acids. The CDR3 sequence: CASSPRIRTGNTIYF. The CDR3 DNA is TGTGCCAGCAGCCCCAGGATAAGGACTGGAAACACCATATATTTT.

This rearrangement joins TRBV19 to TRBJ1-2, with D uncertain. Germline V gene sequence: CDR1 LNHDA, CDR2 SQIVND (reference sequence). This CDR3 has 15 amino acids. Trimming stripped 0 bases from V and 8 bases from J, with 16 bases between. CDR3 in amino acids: CASSIEMGMVGGYTF. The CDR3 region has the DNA TGTGCCAGTAGTATAGAGATGGGAATGGTGGGAGGCTACACCTTC.